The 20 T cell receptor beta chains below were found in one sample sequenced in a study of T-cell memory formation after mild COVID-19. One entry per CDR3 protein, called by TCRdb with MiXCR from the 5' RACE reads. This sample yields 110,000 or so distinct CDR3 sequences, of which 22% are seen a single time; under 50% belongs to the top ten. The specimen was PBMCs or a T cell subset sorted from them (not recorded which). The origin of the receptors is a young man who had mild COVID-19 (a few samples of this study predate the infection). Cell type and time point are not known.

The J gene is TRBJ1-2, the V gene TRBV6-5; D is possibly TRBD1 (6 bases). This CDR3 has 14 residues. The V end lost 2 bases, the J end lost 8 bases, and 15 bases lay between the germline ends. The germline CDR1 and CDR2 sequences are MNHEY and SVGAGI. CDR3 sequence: CASSYGVGTSGYTF. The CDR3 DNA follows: TGTGCCAGCAGTTACGGGGTCGGGACAAGCGGCTACACCTTC.

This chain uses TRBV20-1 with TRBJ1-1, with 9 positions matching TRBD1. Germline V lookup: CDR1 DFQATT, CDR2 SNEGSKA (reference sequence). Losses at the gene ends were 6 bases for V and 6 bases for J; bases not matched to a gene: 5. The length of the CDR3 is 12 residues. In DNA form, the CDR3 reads TGCAGTGCCGAGGGACAGGGACCTGAAGCTTTCTTT. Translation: CSAEGQGPEAFF.

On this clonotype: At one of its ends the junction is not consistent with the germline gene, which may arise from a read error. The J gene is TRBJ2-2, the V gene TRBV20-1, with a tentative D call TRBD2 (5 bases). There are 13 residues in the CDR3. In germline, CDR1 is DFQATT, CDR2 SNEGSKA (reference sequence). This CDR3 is CSARDGDTGELFF. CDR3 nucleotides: TGCAGTGCAAGAGACGGGGACACCGGGGAGCTGTTTTTT.

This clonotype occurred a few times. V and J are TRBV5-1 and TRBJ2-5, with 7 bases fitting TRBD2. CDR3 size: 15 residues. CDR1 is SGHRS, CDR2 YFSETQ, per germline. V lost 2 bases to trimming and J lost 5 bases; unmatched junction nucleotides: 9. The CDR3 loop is CASSFESSGGETQYF. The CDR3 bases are TGCGCCAGCAGCTTTGAATCTAGCGGCGGGGAGACCCAGTACTTC.

The CDR3 spells CASSLYGQPNTEAFF. DNA for the CDR3: TGCGCCAGCAGCTTGTATGGACAGCCGAACACTGAAGCTTTCTTT. The chain recombines TRBV5-1 with TRBJ1-1; weak D call: TRBD1 (6 bases). With 1 base removed from V and 1 base from J, the gap between germline ends came to 11 bases. CDR1 SGHRS and CDR2 YFSETQ come from the germline V gene. The CDR3 is 15 residues long. Combining the CDR3 with reference TRBV5-1 and TRBJ1-1 gives the whole variable domain KAGVTQTPRYLIKTRGQQVTLSCSPISGHRSVSWYQQTPGQGLQFLFEYFSETQRNKGNFPGRFSGRQFSNSRSEMNVSTLELGDSALYLCASSLYGQPNTEAFFGQGTRLTVV.

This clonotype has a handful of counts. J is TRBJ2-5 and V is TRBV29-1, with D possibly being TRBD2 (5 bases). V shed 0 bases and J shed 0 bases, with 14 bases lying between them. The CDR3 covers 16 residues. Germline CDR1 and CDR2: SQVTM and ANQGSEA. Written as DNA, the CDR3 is TGCAGCGTTGAAGAATCACGGGGAACCTACCAAGAGACCCAGTACTTC. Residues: CSVEESRGTYQETQYF. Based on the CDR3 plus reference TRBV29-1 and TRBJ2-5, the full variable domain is SAVISQKPSRDICQRGTSLTIQCQVDSQVTMMFWYRQQPGQSLTLIATANQGSEATYESGFVIDKFPISRPNLTFSTLTVSNMSPEDSSIYLCSVEESRGTYQETQYFGPGTRLLVL.

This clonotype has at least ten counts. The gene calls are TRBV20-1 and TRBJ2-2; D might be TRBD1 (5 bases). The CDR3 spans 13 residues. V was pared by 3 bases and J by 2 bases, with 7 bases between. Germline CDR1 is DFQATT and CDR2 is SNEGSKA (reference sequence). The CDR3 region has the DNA TGCAGTGCTAGGCAGGGTAACACCGGGGAGCTGTTTTTT. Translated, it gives CSARQGNTGELFF.

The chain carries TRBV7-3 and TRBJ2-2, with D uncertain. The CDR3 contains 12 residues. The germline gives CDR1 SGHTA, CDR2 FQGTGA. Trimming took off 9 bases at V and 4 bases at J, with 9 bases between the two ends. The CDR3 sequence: CASRVGTGELFF. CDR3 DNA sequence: TGTGCCAGTAGGGTGGGCACCGGGGAGCTGTTTTTT.

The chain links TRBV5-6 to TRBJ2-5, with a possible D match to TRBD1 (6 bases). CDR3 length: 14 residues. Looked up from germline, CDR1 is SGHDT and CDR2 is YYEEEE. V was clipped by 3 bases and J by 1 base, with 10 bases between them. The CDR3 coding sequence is TGTGCCAGCAGCTCAGGGGAAGTCCAAGAGACCCAGTACTTC. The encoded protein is CASSSGEVQETQYF. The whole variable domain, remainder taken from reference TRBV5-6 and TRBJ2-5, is DAGVTQSPTHLIKTRGQQVTLRCSPKSGHDTVSWYQQALGQGPQFIFQYYEEEERQRGNFPDRFSGHQFPNYSSELNVNALLLGDSALYLCASSSGEVQETQYFGPGTRLLVL.

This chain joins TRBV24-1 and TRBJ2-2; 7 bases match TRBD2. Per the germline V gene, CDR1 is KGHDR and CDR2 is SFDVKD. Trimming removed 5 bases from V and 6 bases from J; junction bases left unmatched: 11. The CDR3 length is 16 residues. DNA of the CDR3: TGTGCCACCAGTGCCGGCTGGGGGGGTCGGTCCGGGGAGCTGTTTTTT. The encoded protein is CATSAGWGGRSGELFF.

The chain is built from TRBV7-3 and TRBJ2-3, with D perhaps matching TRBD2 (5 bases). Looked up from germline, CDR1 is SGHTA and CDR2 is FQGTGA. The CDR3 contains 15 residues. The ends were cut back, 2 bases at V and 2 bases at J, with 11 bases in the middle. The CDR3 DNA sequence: TGTGCCAGCAGCTTAGGGATTCGGGACACAGATACGCAGTATTTT. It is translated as CASSLGIRDTDTQYF.

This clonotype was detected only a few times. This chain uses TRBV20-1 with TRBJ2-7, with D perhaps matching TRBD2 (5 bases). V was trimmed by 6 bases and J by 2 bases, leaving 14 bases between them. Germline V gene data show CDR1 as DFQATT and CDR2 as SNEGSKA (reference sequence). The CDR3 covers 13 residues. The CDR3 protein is CSARTLITYEQYF. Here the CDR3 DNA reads TGCAGTGCCCGGACTCTCATTACCTACGAGCAGTACTTC.

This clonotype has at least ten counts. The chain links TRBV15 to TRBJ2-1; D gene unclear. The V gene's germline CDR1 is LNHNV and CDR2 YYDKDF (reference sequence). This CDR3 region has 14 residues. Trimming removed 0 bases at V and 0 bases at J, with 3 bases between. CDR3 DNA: TGTGCCACCAGCAGAGATTACTCCTACAATGAGCAGTTCTTC. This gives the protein CATSRDYSYNEQFF. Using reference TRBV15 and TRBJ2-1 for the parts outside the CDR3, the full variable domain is DAMVIQNPRYQVTQFGKPVTLSCSQTLNHNVMYWYQQKSSQAPKLLFHYYDKDFNNEADTPDNFQSRRPNTSFCFLDIRSPGLGDTAMYLCATSRDYSYNEQFFGPGTRLTVL.

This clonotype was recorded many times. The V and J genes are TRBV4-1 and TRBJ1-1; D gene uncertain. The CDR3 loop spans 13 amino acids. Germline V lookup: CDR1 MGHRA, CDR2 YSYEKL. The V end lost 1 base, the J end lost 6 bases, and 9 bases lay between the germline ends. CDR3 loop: CASSQVGLAEAFF. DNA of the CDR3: TGCGCCAGCAGCCAAGTAGGGCTAGCTGAAGCTTTCTTT.

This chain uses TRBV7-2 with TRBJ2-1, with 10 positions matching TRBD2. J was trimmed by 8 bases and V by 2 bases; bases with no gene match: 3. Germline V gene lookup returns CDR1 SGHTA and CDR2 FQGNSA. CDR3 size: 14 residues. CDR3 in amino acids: CASSLSGGAYEQFF. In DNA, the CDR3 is TGTGCCAGCAGCTTAAGCGGGGGGGCATATGAGCAGTTCTTC.

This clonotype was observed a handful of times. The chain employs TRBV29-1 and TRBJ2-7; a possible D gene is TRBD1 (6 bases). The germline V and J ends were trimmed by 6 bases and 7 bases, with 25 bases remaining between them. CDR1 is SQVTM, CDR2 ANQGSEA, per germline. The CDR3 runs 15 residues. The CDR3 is CSVGTGKEGGWEQYF. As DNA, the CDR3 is TGCAGCGTAGGTACAGGGAAAGAAGGTGGATGGGAGCAGTACTTC.

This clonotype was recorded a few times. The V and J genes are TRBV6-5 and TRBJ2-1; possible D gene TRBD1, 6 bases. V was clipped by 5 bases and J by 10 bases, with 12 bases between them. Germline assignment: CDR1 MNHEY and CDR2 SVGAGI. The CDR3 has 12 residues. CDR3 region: CASSGGGFEQFF. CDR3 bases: TGTGCCAGCAGTGGGGGCGGGTTCGAGCAGTTCTTC.

CDR3 coding DNA: TGTGCCAGCAGCGCGACAGGGGCCGAGCAGTACTTC. This codes for CASSATGAEQYF. This rearrangement joins TRBV12-3 or TRBV12-4 to TRBJ2-7, with TRBD1 identical over 8 bases. V shed 6 bases, J shed 6 bases, and the junction held 4 bases outside the gene matches. The CDR3 is 12 amino acids.

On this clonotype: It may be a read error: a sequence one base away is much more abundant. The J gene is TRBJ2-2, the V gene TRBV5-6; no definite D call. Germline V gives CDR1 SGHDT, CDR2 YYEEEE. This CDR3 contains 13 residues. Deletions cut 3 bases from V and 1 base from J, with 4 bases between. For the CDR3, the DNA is TGTGCCAGCAGCTGGGAGAACACCGGGGAGCTGTTTTTT. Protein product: CASSWENTGELFF.

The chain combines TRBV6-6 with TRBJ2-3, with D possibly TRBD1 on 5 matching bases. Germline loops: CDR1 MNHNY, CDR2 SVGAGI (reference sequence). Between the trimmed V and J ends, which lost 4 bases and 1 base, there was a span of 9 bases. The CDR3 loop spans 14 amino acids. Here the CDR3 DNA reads TGTGCCAGCAGTTCCCGACAGCGCACAGATACGCAGTATTTT. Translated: CASSSRQRTDTQYF.